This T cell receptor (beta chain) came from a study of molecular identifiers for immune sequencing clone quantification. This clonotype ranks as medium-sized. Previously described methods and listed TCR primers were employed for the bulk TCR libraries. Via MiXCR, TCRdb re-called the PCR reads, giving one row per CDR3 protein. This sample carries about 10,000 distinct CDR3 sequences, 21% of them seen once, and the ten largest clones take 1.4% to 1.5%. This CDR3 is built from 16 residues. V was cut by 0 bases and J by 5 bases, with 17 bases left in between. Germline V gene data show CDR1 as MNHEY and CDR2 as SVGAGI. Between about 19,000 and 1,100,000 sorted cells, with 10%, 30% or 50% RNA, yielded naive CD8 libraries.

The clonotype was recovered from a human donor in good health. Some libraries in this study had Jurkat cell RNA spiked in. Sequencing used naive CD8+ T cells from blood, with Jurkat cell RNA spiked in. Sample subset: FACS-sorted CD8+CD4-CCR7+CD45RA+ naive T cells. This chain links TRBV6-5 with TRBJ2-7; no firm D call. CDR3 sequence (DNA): TGTGCCAGCAGTTACTCGGAAAGTCTGGATGGGGACGAGCAGTACTTC. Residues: CASSYSESLDGDEQYF.